These 2 T cell receptor beta chains were sequenced from one sample in a study of T cells after yellow fever vaccination. Each CDR3 protein is one row after TCRdb ran MiXCR on the 5' RACE reads. The sample consists of tens of thousands of distinct CDR3 sequences, 4% to 6% of them appearing once. Source: PBMCs, either bulk or a sorted T-cell subset (CD4+, CD8+, memory, or dextramer-sorted; not recorded which), taken about 49 days after the first yellow fever vaccination. These receptors were taken from a man younger than 35 who received the YFV17D yellow fever vaccine.

This clonotype was counted ten times or more. V usage is TRBV6-4 and J usage is TRBJ2-3, with D perhaps TRBD2 (7 bases). V shed 2 bases and J shed 3 bases, with 9 bases lying between them. Germline V gene sequence: CDR1 MRHNA, CDR2 SNTAGT. This CDR3 comprises 14 residues. The CDR3 spells CASSDGGATDTQYF. The CDR3 nucleotides are TGTGCCAGCAGTGACGGGGGGGCGACAGATACGCAGTATTTT.

This clonotype was seen ten or more times. The CDR3 protein is CSAKGGQETQYF. The DNA for the CDR3 is TGCAGTGCTAAGGGGGGGCAAGAGACCCAGTACTTC. V is TRBV20-1 and J is TRBJ2-5; weak D call: TRBD2 (7 bases). Trimming pared 4 bases from V and 2 bases from J, leaving 8 bases between. The CDR3 consists of 12 residues. CDR1 is DFQATT and CDR2 is SNEGSKA in the germline V gene (reference sequence).